This T cell receptor beta chain was identified in a study of blood T cell repertoires in COVID-19. This CDR3 has 15 residues. Germline V gene data show CDR1 as MDHEN and CDR2 as SYDVKM. V gave up 5 bases and J gave up 3 bases, with 15 bases separating them. TCRdb's table, derived via immunoSEQ multiplex PCR, lists solely in-frame clones and lacks some. The sample lists over 100,000 clones, roughly 86% occurring once. The source material was peripheral blood. The genes are TRBV28 and TRBJ2-3, with a possible D match to TRBD1 (6 bases). This clonotype was sampled from a woman between 65 and 79 years old with COVID-19, enrolled during active disease. CDR3 in DNA: TGTGCCAGCAGTACCAGGGGTCGGGGAACAGATACGCAGTATTTT. Translated: CASSTRGRGTDTQYF.